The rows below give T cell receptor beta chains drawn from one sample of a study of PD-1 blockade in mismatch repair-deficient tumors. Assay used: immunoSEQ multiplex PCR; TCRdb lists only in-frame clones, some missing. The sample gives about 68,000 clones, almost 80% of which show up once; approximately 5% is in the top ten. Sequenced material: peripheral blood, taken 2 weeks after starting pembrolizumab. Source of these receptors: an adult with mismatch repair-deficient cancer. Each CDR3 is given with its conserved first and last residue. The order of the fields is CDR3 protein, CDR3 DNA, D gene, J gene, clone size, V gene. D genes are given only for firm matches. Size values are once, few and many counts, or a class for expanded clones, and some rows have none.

CASSTQGQRDYGYTF	TGTGCCAGTAGTACTCAGGGACAGAGAGACTATGGCTACACCTTC	TRBD1	TRBJ1-2	.	TRBV19
CASSESLAGAYEQYF	TGTGCCAGCAGTGAATCCCTAGCGGGAGCCTACGAGCAGTACTTC	TRBD2	TRBJ2-7	.	TRBV25-1
CASSLGFYGYTF	TGTGCCAGCAGCTTGGGGTTCTATGGCTACACCTTC	.	TRBJ1-2	once	TRBV5-4
CAFPGVNTEAFF	TGTGCCTTCCCAGGGGTGAACACTGAAGCTTTCTTT	.	TRBJ1-1	once	TRBV30
CATSRGLAYNEQFF	TGTGCCACCAGCAGGGGACTAGCCTACAATGAGCAGTTCTTC	TRBD2	TRBJ2-1	.	TRBV15
CASSERGAYGYTF	TGTGCCAGCAGTGAACGAGGCGCCTATGGCTACACCTTC	.	TRBJ1-2	few	TRBV6-1
CASSSTNYGYTF	TGTGCCAGCAGCTCGACTAACTATGGCTACACCTTC	.	TRBJ1-2	.	TRBV5-6
CASSYSDRDYGYTF	TGTGCCAGCAGTTACTCCGACAGGGATTATGGCTACACCTTC	TRBD1	TRBJ1-2	.	TRBV6-6
CASSPRLARRSYNEQFF	TGTGCCAGCAGCCCCCGACTCGCCCGACGGTCCTACAATGAGCAGTTCTTC	.	TRBJ2-1	.	TRBV7-9
CASSPPSGRVQETQYF	TGTGCCAGCAGCCCCCCTAGCGGGAGGGTCCAAGAGACCCAGTACTTC	TRBD2	TRBJ2-5	.	TRBV7-6
CASSATGNEQFF	TGTGCCAGCAGCGCTACAGGGAATGAGCAGTTCTTC	.	TRBJ2-1	.	TRBV7-9
CASSERRGNQPQHF	TGTGCCAGTAGTGAGAGACGGGGCAATCAGCCCCAGCATTTT	.	TRBJ1-5	.	TRBV19
CASSWGTGDTEAFF	TGTGCCAGCTCATGGGGGACAGGGGACACTGAAGCTTTCTTT	TRBD1	TRBJ1-1	.	TRBV18
CASSPGTGSKYEQYF	TGTGCCAGCAGCCCGGGGACAGGGTCTAAGTACGAGCAGTACTTC	TRBD1	TRBJ2-7	once	TRBV7-3
CASSIVLSGELFF	TGTGCCAGTAGTATAGTGCTTTCCGGGGAGCTGTTTTTT	.	TRBJ2-2	few	TRBV19
CASRSGSSYNEQFF	TGTGCCAGTAGGAGCGGGAGCTCCTACAATGAGCAGTTCTTC	TRBD2	TRBJ2-1	.	TRBV19
CASSYSSGQRDTEAFF	TGTGCCAGCAGTTACTCGAGCGGGCAAAGGGACACTGAAGCTTTCTTT	.	TRBJ1-1	.	TRBV6-6
CASSSVTWTQYF	TGTGCCAGCAGCTCAGTTACGTGGACCCAGTACTTC	.	TRBJ2-5	.	TRBV7-2